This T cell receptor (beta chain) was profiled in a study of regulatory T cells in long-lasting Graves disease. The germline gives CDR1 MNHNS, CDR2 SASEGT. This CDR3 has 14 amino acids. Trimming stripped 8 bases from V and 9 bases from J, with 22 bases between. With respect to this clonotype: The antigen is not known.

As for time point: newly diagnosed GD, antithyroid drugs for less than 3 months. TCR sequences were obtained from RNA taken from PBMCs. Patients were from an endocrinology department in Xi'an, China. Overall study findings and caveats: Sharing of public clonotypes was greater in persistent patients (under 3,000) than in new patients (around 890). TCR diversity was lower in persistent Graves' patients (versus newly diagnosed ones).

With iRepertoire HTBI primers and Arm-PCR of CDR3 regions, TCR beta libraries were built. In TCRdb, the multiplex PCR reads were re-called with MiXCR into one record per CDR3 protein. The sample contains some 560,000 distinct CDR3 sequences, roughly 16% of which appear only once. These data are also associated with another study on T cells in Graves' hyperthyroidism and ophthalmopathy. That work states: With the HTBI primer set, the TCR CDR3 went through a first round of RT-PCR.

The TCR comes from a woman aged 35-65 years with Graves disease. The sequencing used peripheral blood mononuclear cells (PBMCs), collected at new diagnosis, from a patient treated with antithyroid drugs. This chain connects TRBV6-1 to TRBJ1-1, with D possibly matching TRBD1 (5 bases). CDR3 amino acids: CASGKGGGDLQAFF. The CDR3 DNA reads TGTGCCAGCGGTAAGGGAGGCGGGGACCTGCAAGCTTTCTTT.